Presented here are 23 T cell receptor beta chains from one specimen sequenced in a study of T cell responses to AZD1222 COVID-19 vaccine. Sequencing used immunoSEQ multiplex PCR; TCRdb keeps in-frame clones, though not all of them. The sample includes some 94,000 clones, around 90% of them seen just once. The material was peripheral blood, obtained on day 0 of AZD1222 vaccination. Every receptor here comes from an adult in good health.

J is TRBJ1-1 and V is TRBV19; D is uncertain. The ends were cut back, 3 bases at V and 1 base at J, with 6 bases in the middle. The CDR3 runs to 13 residues. Germline lookup yields CDR1 LNHDA and CDR2 SQIVND (reference sequence). This CDR3 is CASSIARNTEAFF. Here the CDR3 DNA reads TGTGCCAGTAGTATTGCCAGGAACACTGAAGCTTTCTTT.

The chain uses TRBV25-1 and TRBJ1-5; TRBD1 agrees at 9 bases. The length of the CDR3 is 16 residues. Trimming cost V 4 bases and J 6 bases; bases outside gene matches: 10. Germline V gene lookup returns CDR1 MGHDK and CDR2 SYGVNS. CDR3 sequence: CASSVQQGALGQPQHF. In DNA, the CDR3 is TGTGCCAGCAGTGTCCAACAGGGGGCGCTGGGTCAGCCCCAGCATTTT.

The chain is built from TRBV29-1 and TRBJ2-1; 8 positions agree with TRBD1. V lost 3 bases to trimming and J lost 9 bases; unmatched junction nucleotides: 10. Germline V gene sequence: CDR1 SQVTM, CDR2 ANQGSEA. This CDR3 comprises 14 residues. For the CDR3, the DNA is TGCAGCGTTGACTTCGGACAGGGTAAGAGTGAGCAGTTCTTC. Translating gives CSVDFGQGKSEQFF.

The CDR3 reads CASSRGGGRTGDAYNSPLHF. CDR3 bases: TGTGCCAGCAGCCGGGGCGGCGGAAGGACAGGGGATGCCTATAATTCACCCCTCCACTTT. The chain uses TRBV3-1 (or the pseudogene TRBV3-2) and TRBJ1-6; TRBD1 matches at 9 bases. CDR3 length: 20 amino acids. CDR1 is LGHDT, CDR2 YNNKEL, per germline (reference sequence). With V trimmed by 4 bases and J by 2 bases, 15 bases remained unmatched.

This clone was seen a handful of times. J is TRBJ1-1 and V is TRBV6-1; 11 nucleotides match TRBD1. Unmatched junction bases numbered 6, after V lost 0 bases and J lost 6 bases. The germline CDR1 and CDR2 sequences are MNHNS and SASEGT. The CDR3 covers 16 residues. Written as DNA, the CDR3 is TGTGCCAGCAGTGAAGCCTCCGGGACAGGGGGTTCTGAAGCTTTCTTT. Translated: CASSEASGTGGSEAFF.

V usage is TRBV2 and J usage is TRBJ2-7; TRBD1 might be the D (6 bases). The CDR3 contains 14 residues. The V gene lost 7 bases and the J gene lost 3 bases, with 16 bases spanning the gap. CDR1 is SNHLY and CDR2 is FYNNEI in the germline V gene. As DNA, the CDR3 is TGTGCCAGCACTCAGGGGCGTATCCTCTACGAGCAGTACTTC. Translating it yields CASTQGRILYEQYF.

The chain joins TRBV7-3 to TRBJ1-1; 8 bases fit TRBD1. CDR1 is SGHTA, CDR2 FQGTGA, per germline. This CDR3 has 14 residues. V lost 5 bases and J lost 4; bases outside the gene matches: 6. In DNA form, the CDR3 reads TGTGCCAGCAGCCCGCAGGGGGCAGGCACTGAAGCTTTCTTT. Encoded protein: CASSPQGAGTEAFF.

V gene TRBV7-9 combines with J gene TRBJ2-7; 11 nucleotides agree with TRBD2. This CDR3 region has 18 residues. Germline CDR1 SEHNR, CDR2 FQNEAQ (reference sequence). Losses at the gene ends were 2 bases for V and 2 bases for J; bases not matched to a gene: 11. Here the CDR3 reads CASSLPRTSSGRPYEQYF. CDR3 in DNA: TGTGCCAGCAGCTTACCCCGAACATCTAGCGGGAGGCCCTACGAGCAGTACTTC.

The chain recombines TRBV21-1 with TRBJ1-2. TRBV21-1 is marked as a pseudogene. CDR3 size: 15 residues. CDR3 sequence: CASSEWILGNYGYTF. CDR3 coding DNA: TGTGCCAGCAGTGAGTGGATTCTTGGAAACTATGGCTACACCTTC.

This clone has only one observation. The chain uses TRBV13 and TRBJ2-7; 12 bases fit TRBD2. V lost 4 bases, J lost 3 bases, and 4 bases stayed unmatched. In germline, CDR1 is PRHDT, CDR2 FYEKMQ (reference sequence). CDR3 size: 15 residues. The CDR3 bases are TGTGCCAGCAGCTCACTAGCGGGGGGCTTCTACGAGCAGTACTTC. Its translation: CASSSLAGGFYEQYF.

This clone is termed medium-sized. V gene TRBV27 combines with J gene TRBJ2-7; weak D call: TRBD2 (5 bases). This CDR3 has 14 residues. The germline V gene encodes CDR1 MNHEY and CDR2 SMNVEV (reference sequence). Deletions cut 3 bases from V and 3 bases from J, with 12 bases between. Here the CDR3 DNA reads TGTGCCAGCAGTTTGGGTTTGGGAGACTACGAGCAGTACTTC. Protein: CASSLGLGDYEQYF.

The V call is TRBV7-9, the J call TRBJ2-7; D gene ambiguous. Looked up from germline, CDR1 is SEHNR and CDR2 is FQNEAQ (reference sequence). The CDR3 has 13 amino acids. V lost 4 bases and J 3 bases, leaving 10 bases between the germline ends. The CDR3 sequence is CASSSDPYYEQYF. The CDR3 DNA is TGTGCCAGCAGCTCGGACCCTTACTACGAGCAGTACTTC.

The chain carries TRBV6-5 and TRBJ2-7; D call uncertain. Per germline, CDR1 MNHEY and CDR2 SVGAGI. The CDR3 has 13 amino acids. V shed 3 bases and J shed 2 bases, with 8 bases lying between them. CDR3 nucleotide sequence: TGTGCCAGCAGTTATCGGAAAACCTACGAGCAGTACTTC. Its protein is CASSYRKTYEQYF.

This clone appeared once. This chain uses TRBV2 with TRBJ1-5; a possible D gene is TRBD1 (5 bases). V lost 4 bases, J lost 6 bases, and 7 bases lay in between. CDR1 is SNHLY and CDR2 is FYNNEI in the germline V gene. The CDR3 loop spans 12 amino acids. The CDR3 DNA is TGTGCCAGCAGTGTGGGGGTTCAGCCCCAGCATTTT. Translated: CASSVGVQPQHF.

The chain couples TRBV3-1 (or the pseudogene TRBV3-2) to TRBJ1-5; no clear D. Per the germline V gene, CDR1 is LGHDT and CDR2 is YNNKEL (reference sequence). V was shortened by 1 base and J by 3 bases, with 7 bases between the two germline ends. The CDR3 length is 14 residues. The CDR3 loop is CASSQAMANQPQHF. For the CDR3, the DNA is TGTGCCAGCAGCCAAGCGATGGCCAATCAGCCCCAGCATTTT.

This chain links TRBV6-2 or TRBV6-3 with TRBJ1-3, with D unclear. Trimming cost V 0 bases and J 4 bases, with 4 bases left between them. CDR3 size: 13 residues. Germline V gene lookup returns CDR1 MNHEY and CDR2 SVGEGT. The chain's CDR3 is CASSYSDGNTIYF. CDR3 nucleotide sequence: TGTGCCAGCAGTTACTCGGACGGAAACACCATATATTTT.

V usage is TRBV18 and J usage is TRBJ1-6; 7 positions match TRBD1. CDR1 and CDR2 from the germline V gene are KGHSH and LQKENI. Trimming removed 5 bases from V and 8 bases from J; junction bases left unmatched: 6. The CDR3 runs 14 residues. As DNA, the CDR3 is TGTGCCAGCTCAAGCCGGGACAGAGATTCACCCCTCCACTTT. It is translated as CASSSRDRDSPLHF. Combining the CDR3 with reference TRBV18 and TRBJ1-6 gives the whole variable domain NAGVMQNPRHLVRRRGQEARLRCSPMKGHSHVYWYRQLPEEGLKFMVYLQKENIIDESGMPKERFSAEFPKEGPSILRIQQVVRGDSAAYFCASSSRDRDSPLHFGNGTRLTVT.

The rearrangement joins TRBV5-1 to TRBJ1-1; no reliable D call. Trimming removed 2 bases at V and 1 base at J, with 9 bases between. The CDR3 sequence is 14 residues long. Per the germline V gene, CDR1 is SGHRS and CDR2 is YFSETQ. The CDR3 DNA reads as TGCGCCAGCAGCTTAAACCGACAGAACACTGAAGCTTTCTTT. This gives the protein CASSLNRQNTEAFF.

The rearrangement links TRBV5-1 to TRBJ2-2; the match to TRBD2 covers 15 bases. Germline V CDR1 and CDR2: SGHRS, YFSETQ. This CDR3 comprises 17 residues. The junction had 7 bases not matched to a gene; V was cut back by 4 bases and J by 6 bases. DNA of the CDR3: TGCGCCAGCAGCCCCCGGACTAGCGGGAGGGTAGCCGGGGAGCTGTTTTTT. Residues: CASSPRTSGRVAGELFF.

The chain combines TRBV4-3 with TRBJ1-1; 12 positions agree with TRBD1. The ends lost 3 bases at V and 1 base at J; junction bases unmatched: 6. The CDR3 runs 17 residues. CDR1 and CDR2 (germline): LGHNA, YSLEER. CDR3 sequence (DNA): TGCGCCAGCAGCCACGGGGACAGGGGGCGAGGGAACACTGAAGCTTTCTTT. Encoded protein: CASSHGDRGRGNTEAFF.

The chain recombines TRBV5-6 with TRBJ1-1; D perhaps matches TRBD1 (6 bases). The CDR3 loop spans 14 amino acids. Germline V gene lookup returns CDR1 SGHDT and CDR2 YYEEEE. Trimming removed 4 bases at V and 5 bases at J, with 15 bases between. The CDR3 region has the DNA TGTGCCAGCAGCCCCCGGGGGCAGGGAACTGAAGCTTTCTTT. As protein: CASSPRGQGTEAFF. Looking up the rest from reference TRBV5-6 and TRBJ1-1 gives the full variable domain: DAGVTQSPTHLIKTRGQQVTLRCSPKSGHDTVSWYQQALGQGPQFIFQYYEEEERQRGNFPDRFSGHQFPNYSSELNVNALLLGDSALYLCASSPRGQGTEAFFGQGTRLTVV.

The V and J genes are TRBV6-5 and TRBJ1-6; D gene ambiguous. Deletions cut 2 bases from V and 0 bases from J, with 8 bases between. Germline V lookup: CDR1 MNHEY, CDR2 SVGAGI. The length of the CDR3 is 16 residues. CDR3 amino acids: CASSYKPSSYNSPLHF. The CDR3 nucleotides read TGTGCCAGCAGTTACAAACCGAGCTCCTATAATTCACCCCTCCACTTT.

This clone was detected only once. The rearrangement uses TRBV24-1 and TRBJ2-3; 10 positions match TRBD1. Trimming at V came to 2 bases and at J to 7 bases, leaving 5 bases not matched to a gene. The V gene's germline CDR1 is KGHDR and CDR2 SFDVKD. The CDR3 contains 15 residues. The CDR3 spells CATSDWDRGLHTQYF. CDR3 DNA sequence: TGTGCCACCAGTGATTGGGACAGGGGCCTGCATACGCAGTATTTT.